Described below is a single T cell receptor beta chain sequence and its context. The antigen is not known. This record belongs to a study of cytomegalovirus exposure and HLA in healthy donors. Study-wide results and limits: It was taken for granted in presence/absence analyses that sequencing depth across donors was roughly uniform.

J was trimmed by 9 bases and V by 1 base; bases with no gene match: 8. This CDR3 is 15 amino acids long. Per germline, CDR1 LNHNV and CDR2 YYDKDF (reference sequence). The PCR had 60 Vbeta and 13 Jbeta primers. In the original workflow: Later reanalysis found 60 million to 90 million unique TCR beta chains, about 10 million of them shared. Here immunoSEQ multiplex PCR was the method, and the copy in TCRdb shows in-frame clones only, minus some. That table gives V, J and clone size, and the DNA gave D and trimming. The repertoire includes around 200,000 clones, approximately 81% of them detected once, and 2% to 2.5% sits in the top ten.

Material: PBMCs. This clonotype was obtained from a woman in her fifties or sixties in good health and CMV-seronegative. The V and J genes are TRBV15 and TRBJ2-3; 9 bases align to TRBD2. CDR3: CATSRGGGGAVTQYF. In DNA, the CDR3 is TGTGCCACCAGCAGAGGTGGCGGGGGGGCCGTAACGCAGTATTTT.